This T cell receptor (beta chain) derives from a study of cytomegalovirus exposure and HLA in healthy donors. General study results and limits: Later analysis identified around 15,000 TCR beta sequences associated with HLA alleles, using a false discovery rate threshold of 0.05. Later, an analysis showed that TCR beta chains associated with HLA were more clonally expanded than others that were equally common.

The study sampled nominally healthy donors, though unrecorded immune exposures were likely. In the case of this clone: Its antigen is currently unknown.

Primers included in the PCR were 60 Vbeta and 13 Jbeta primers. Method: immunoSEQ multiplex PCR; TCRdb's copy keeps in-frame clones and lacks some. The sample consists of fewer than 200,000 clones, about 75% of them appearing once. The V and J ends lost 0 bases and 0 bases respectively, with 8 bases between them. The germline gives CDR1 GTSNPN, CDR2 SVGIG (reference sequence). This CDR3 spans 14 amino acids. The V gene is TRBV30, the J gene TRBJ1-1; D gene uncertain. This clonotype was obtained from a male donor in good health and CMV-seronegative. Sequencing was done on a sample of PBMCs. CDR3 bases: TGTGCCTGGAGTGTAAACAGACTGAACACTGAAGCTTTCTTT. Translated: CAWSVNRLNTEAFF. The complete variable domain, with remaining parts taken from reference TRBV30 and TRBJ1-1, reads SQTIHQWPATLVQPVGSPLSLECTVEGTSNPNLYWYRQAAGRGLQLLFYSVGIGQISSEVPQNLSASRPQDRQFILSSKKLLLSDSGFYLCAWSVNRLNTEAFFGQGTRLTVV.